A selection of T cell receptor beta chains follows, all from one sample in a study of multiple sclerosis patients with progressive multifocal leukoencephalopathy. Sequenced by immunoSEQ multiplex PCR; TCRdb stores in-frame clones only, minus some. The data show some 28,000 clones, with nearly 90% seen just once and approximately 1.4% held by the top ten. The source material was PBMCs, sampled from a patient treated with natalizumab. These receptors all stem from a human donor with multiple sclerosis. Each CDR3 is given with its conserved first and last residue. The order of the fields is V gene, J gene, clone size, D gene, CDR3 DNA, CDR3 protein. D genes are given only for firm matches. Clone size is not always given. Where it is, it says once, few, many or a class for expanded clones.

v_gene: TRBV7-9
j_gene: TRBJ1-5
abundance: once
d_gene: NA
CDR3nt: TGTGCCAGCAGCTTACCGGGGATGGTACAGCCCCAGCATTTT
CDR3aa: CASSLPGMVQPQHF

v_gene: TRBV7-3
j_gene: TRBJ2-3
abundance: NA
d_gene: NA
CDR3nt: TGTGCCAGCAGCACCGTTGGAATTAGCACAGATACGCAGTATTTT
CDR3aa: CASSTVGISTDTQYF

v_gene: TRBV1
j_gene: TRBJ2-5
abundance: NA
d_gene: NA
CDR3nt: TGCACCCCCGGGACTAGCGGCTCCGGAGAGACCCAGTACTTC
CDR3aa: CTPGTSGSGETQYF

v_gene: TRBV7-9
j_gene: TRBJ2-7
abundance: NA
d_gene: NA
CDR3nt: TGTGCCAGCAGCTTATCAGGGTACGAGCAGTACTTC
CDR3aa: CASSLSGYEQYF

v_gene: TRBV4-1
j_gene: TRBJ2-5
abundance: NA
d_gene: NA
CDR3nt: TGCGCCAGCAGCCATTTACAGGGACAAACAGAGACCCAGTACTTC
CDR3aa: CASSHLQGQTETQYF

v_gene: TRBV29-1
j_gene: TRBJ2-1
abundance: NA
d_gene: TRBD1
CDR3nt: TGCAGCGTTGAAGGTAGGAGGACAGGGGCCCTCTTAAGCTCCTACAATGAGCAGTTCTTC
CDR3aa: CSVEGRRTGALLSSYNEQFF

v_gene: TRBV29-1
j_gene: TRBJ2-7
abundance: once
d_gene: TRBD2
CDR3nt: TGCAGCGTTAGGGAGGGTGGCGAGCAGTACTTC
CDR3aa: CSVREGGEQYF

v_gene: TRBV7-9
j_gene: TRBJ2-1
abundance: NA
d_gene: NA
CDR3nt: TGTGCCAGCAGCCCCGTGAGAGGGGGATACAATGAGCAGTTCTTC
CDR3aa: CASSPVRGGYNEQFF

v_gene: TRBV5-1
j_gene: TRBJ2-1
abundance: NA
d_gene: TRBD2
CDR3nt: TGCGCCAGCAGCTTGGGGCTAGCGGGGTACAATGAGCAGTTCTTC
CDR3aa: CASSLGLAGYNEQFF

v_gene: TRBV5-6
j_gene: TRBJ2-7
abundance: NA
d_gene: NA
CDR3nt: TGTGCCAGCAGTTCTGGGCCCCATGGGGAGCAGTACTTC
CDR3aa: CASSSGPHGEQYF

v_gene: TRBV6-5
j_gene: TRBJ1-5
abundance: NA
d_gene: NA
CDR3nt: TGTGCCAGCACCCAAAGCAATCAGCCCCAGCATTTT
CDR3aa: CASTQSNQPQHF

v_gene: TRBV19
j_gene: TRBJ1-2
abundance: NA
d_gene: NA
CDR3nt: TGTACCAGTAGCCACCTTGCAGGGGTGAATGGCTACACCTTC
CDR3aa: CTSSHLAGVNGYTF

v_gene: TRBV7-9
j_gene: TRBJ1-2
abundance: NA
d_gene: TRBD1
CDR3nt: TGTGCCAGCAGCTTGGGACAGACAGCTAACTATGGCTACACCTTC
CDR3aa: CASSLGQTANYGYTF

v_gene: TRBV18
j_gene: TRBJ2-7
abundance: NA
d_gene: NA
CDR3nt: TGTGCCAGCTCGTTGCCGGGGGGCAGCTACGAGCAGTACTTC
CDR3aa: CASSLPGGSYEQYF

v_gene: TRBV18
j_gene: TRBJ2-3
abundance: NA
d_gene: NA
CDR3nt: TGTGCCAGCTCACCACCGGAGCCGGGAGCACTGGACTGGGTAGATACGCAGTATTTT
CDR3aa: CASSPPEPGALDWVDTQYF

v_gene: TRBV10-1
j_gene: TRBJ1-1
abundance: NA
d_gene: NA
CDR3nt: TGCGCCAGCAGAGAAGGACACCTGAACACTGAAGCTTTCTTT
CDR3aa: CASREGHLNTEAFF

v_gene: TRBV11-2
j_gene: TRBJ2-3
abundance: NA
d_gene: TRBD1
CDR3nt: TGTGCCAGCCAGACAGGGGAAGATACGCAGTATTTT
CDR3aa: CASQTGEDTQYF

v_gene: TRBV13
j_gene: TRBJ1-3
abundance: NA
d_gene: TRBD1
CDR3nt: TGTGCCAGCACCCGGACAGGGTTCGGGGGAGCTGGAAACACCATATATTTT
CDR3aa: CASTRTGFGGAGNTIYF

v_gene: TRBV6-5
j_gene: TRBJ1-5
abundance: NA
d_gene: NA
CDR3nt: TGTGCCAGCAGTTACTCGTGGCAGGCCAATCAGCCCCAGCATTTT
CDR3aa: CASSYSWQANQPQHF

v_gene: TRBV5-6
j_gene: TRBJ2-5
abundance: NA
d_gene: NA
CDR3nt: TGTGCCAGCAGCTTGGCCGAGTTAAAAGAGACCCAGTACTTC
CDR3aa: CASSLAELKETQYF

v_gene: TRBV4-3
j_gene: TRBJ1-4
abundance: NA
d_gene: NA
CDR3nt: TGCGCCAGCAGCCCAGAGCACCCGGGAACAAATGAAAAACTGTTTTTT
CDR3aa: CASSPEHPGTNEKLFF

v_gene: TRBV27
j_gene: TRBJ2-2
abundance: NA
d_gene: NA
CDR3nt: TGTGCCAGCAGTCTAGGGGGCGGGGAGCTGTTTTTT
CDR3aa: CASSLGGGELFF

v_gene: TRBV2
j_gene: TRBJ2-2
abundance: NA
d_gene: NA
CDR3nt: TGTGCCAGCAGTGAAGCGGCGGGCAGAGCCACCGGGGAGCTGTTTTTT
CDR3aa: CASSEAAGRATGELFF

v_gene: TRBV6-1
j_gene: TRBJ2-7
abundance: NA
d_gene: TRBD1
CDR3nt: TGTGCCAGCAGTCTATGGACAGGGGGCATCGAGCAGTACTTC
CDR3aa: CASSLWTGGIEQYF

v_gene: TRBV9
j_gene: TRBJ2-7
abundance: NA
d_gene: NA
CDR3nt: TGTGCCAGCAGCGTAGGTCTCCACTCCTACGAGCAGTACTTC
CDR3aa: CASSVGLHSYEQYF

v_gene: TRBV14
j_gene: TRBJ1-6
abundance: NA
d_gene: NA
CDR3nt: TGTGCCAGCAGCCAAGATATGATTAGCTCCTATAATTCACCCCTCCACTTT
CDR3aa: CASSQDMISSYNSPLHF

v_gene: TRBV10-3
j_gene: TRBJ2-7
abundance: NA
d_gene: NA
CDR3nt: TGTGCCATCAGTGAGTCCAACAGGGCTGGGGAGCAGTACTTC
CDR3aa: CAISESNRAGEQYF

v_gene: TRBV30
j_gene: TRBJ2-7
abundance: NA
d_gene: NA
CDR3nt: TGTGCCGTGGGGGTAGGGTACGAGCAGTACTTC
CDR3aa: CAVGVGYEQYF

v_gene: TRBV5-6
j_gene: TRBJ2-7
abundance: NA
d_gene: NA
CDR3nt: TGTGCCAGCAGCTTAGGGGTTTCCTACGAGCAGTACTTC
CDR3aa: CASSLGVSYEQYF

v_gene: TRBV5-6
j_gene: TRBJ2-3
abundance: NA
d_gene: NA
CDR3nt: TGTGCCAGCAGCAGAGATACAGATACGCAGTATTTT
CDR3aa: CASSRDTDTQYF

v_gene: TRBV19
j_gene: TRBJ1-5
abundance: NA
d_gene: TRBD1
CDR3nt: TGTGCCAGTAGTACACAGGGGGCGCAGAAGCAGCCCCAGCATTTT
CDR3aa: CASSTQGAQKQPQHF

v_gene: TRBV5-1
j_gene: TRBJ2-1
abundance: NA
d_gene: NA
CDR3nt: TGCGCCAGCAGCTCCCCTAGCTCCTACAATGAGCAGTTCTTC
CDR3aa: CASSSPSSYNEQFF

v_gene: TRBV10-3
j_gene: TRBJ2-1
abundance: NA
d_gene: NA
CDR3nt: TGTGCCATCAAACAAACTACCAGCGAGCAGTTCTTC
CDR3aa: CAIKQTTSEQFF

v_gene: TRBV28
j_gene: TRBJ1-2
abundance: NA
d_gene: NA
CDR3nt: TGTGCCAGCAGTTACCTTACAGGACGTACGTCGAACTATGGCTACACCTTC
CDR3aa: CASSYLTGRTSNYGYTF

v_gene: TRBV5-1
j_gene: TRBJ1-4
abundance: NA
d_gene: NA
CDR3nt: TGCGCCAGCAGCTTGGTGGGGGTCGATTATGAAAAACTGTTTTTT
CDR3aa: CASSLVGVDYEKLFF

v_gene: TRBV19
j_gene: TRBJ2-3
abundance: NA
d_gene: TRBD1
CDR3nt: TGTGCCAGTAGTTCGGGGGGACAGGGTTTGGGTACGCAGTATTTT
CDR3aa: CASSSGGQGLGTQYF

v_gene: TRBV7-9
j_gene: TRBJ2-4
abundance: few
d_gene: NA
CDR3nt: TGTGCCAGCAGCTTAGCCTCGAAGGAGGGCATTCAGTACTTC
CDR3aa: CASSLASKEGIQYF

v_gene: TRBV28
j_gene: TRBJ1-4
abundance: NA
d_gene: NA
CDR3nt: TGTGCCAGCAGCCGCCGGGAAAAACTGTTTTTT
CDR3aa: CASSRREKLFF

v_gene: TRBV6-5
j_gene: TRBJ2-1
abundance: NA
d_gene: NA
CDR3nt: TGTGCCAGCAGTTACTCTGGGGCAAGCTCCTACAATGAGCAGTTCTTC
CDR3aa: CASSYSGASSYNEQFF

v_gene: TRBV15
j_gene: TRBJ1-4
abundance: NA
d_gene: NA
CDR3nt: TGTGCCACCAGCAGGGTCCGGACGGGGGGAGAAAAACTGTTTTTT
CDR3aa: CATSRVRTGGEKLFF

v_gene: TRBV5-6
j_gene: TRBJ2-6
abundance: NA
d_gene: NA
CDR3nt: TGTGCCAGCAGCTTTCAGGGGGGACACTCTGGGGCCAACGTCCTGACTTTC
CDR3aa: CASSFQGGHSGANVLTF

v_gene: TRBV28
j_gene: TRBJ1-6
abundance: NA
d_gene: TRBD1
CDR3nt: TGTGCCAGCAGAACTGGACAGGGTAATTCACCCCTCCACTTT
CDR3aa: CASRTGQGNSPLHF

v_gene: TRBV2
j_gene: TRBJ1-2
abundance: NA
d_gene: NA
CDR3nt: TGTGCCAGCAGTGACGTGTCGGGGCCCCCCTATGGCTACACCTTC
CDR3aa: CASSDVSGPPYGYTF

v_gene: TRBV5-1
j_gene: TRBJ2-7
abundance: NA
d_gene: NA
CDR3nt: TGCGCCAGCAGCTTTCGAGACGAGCAGTACTTC
CDR3aa: CASSFRDEQYF

v_gene: TRBV10-3
j_gene: TRBJ1-1
abundance: NA
d_gene: TRBD1
CDR3nt: TGTGCCGCCCGAGGACAGGGGGACACTGAAGCTTTCTTT
CDR3aa: CAARGQGDTEAFF

v_gene: TRBV14
j_gene: TRBJ1-2
abundance: NA
d_gene: NA
CDR3nt: TGTGCCAGCAGCCAAGAGGGGACGGAGGGGGGTTATGGCTACACCTTC
CDR3aa: CASSQEGTEGGYGYTF

v_gene: TRBV6-1
j_gene: TRBJ1-5
abundance: NA
d_gene: TRBD1
CDR3nt: TGTGCCAGCAGCGATGACAACAGGGGACACCAGCATTTT
CDR3aa: CASSDDNRGHQHF

v_gene: TRBV25-1
j_gene: TRBJ2-7
abundance: NA
d_gene: TRBD1
CDR3nt: TGTGCCAGCAGAGGGACAGCTACCTCCCACGAGCAGTACTTC
CDR3aa: CASRGTATSHEQYF

v_gene: TRBV9
j_gene: TRBJ1-1
abundance: once
d_gene: NA
CDR3nt: TGTGCCAGCCGTGCGGGGCCGGGCACTGAAGCTTTCTTT
CDR3aa: CASRAGPGTEAFF

v_gene: TRBV4-1
j_gene: TRBJ1-6
abundance: NA
d_gene: NA
CDR3nt: TGCGCCAGCAGCCAAGTTGGCGGTGATTCACCCCTCCACTTT
CDR3aa: CASSQVGGDSPLHF

v_gene: TRBV6-6
j_gene: TRBJ2-1
abundance: NA
d_gene: TRBD1
CDR3nt: TGTGCCAGCAGACCGGGTCGGGACAGAGCCGACAATGAGCAGTTCTTC
CDR3aa: CASRPGRDRADNEQFF

v_gene: TRBV11-2
j_gene: TRBJ2-7
abundance: NA
d_gene: NA
CDR3nt: TGTGCCAGCAGCTCGGACAGCGAGCAGTACTTC
CDR3aa: CASSSDSEQYF

v_gene: TRBV11-2
j_gene: TRBJ1-2
abundance: NA
d_gene: TRBD1
CDR3nt: TGTGCCAGCAGTCTAGACAGGGGCTATGGCTACACCTTC
CDR3aa: CASSLDRGYGYTF

v_gene: TRBV4-3
j_gene: TRBJ2-7
abundance: NA
d_gene: NA
CDR3nt: TGCGCCAGCAGCCAAGAGGTGGCAGCAACTAGTTACGAGCAGTACTTC
CDR3aa: CASSQEVAATSYEQYF

v_gene: TRBV7-9
j_gene: TRBJ1-4
abundance: NA
d_gene: NA
CDR3nt: TGTGCCAGCAGCTTACAGGAGGAAAAACTGTTTTTT
CDR3aa: CASSLQEEKLFF

v_gene: TRBV18
j_gene: TRBJ2-7
abundance: NA
d_gene: TRBD1
CDR3nt: TGTGCCAGCTCACCAGGGGCAGGGGGCGGCTACGAGCAGTACTTC
CDR3aa: CASSPGAGGGYEQYF

v_gene: TRBV7-2
j_gene: TRBJ2-5
abundance: few
d_gene: NA
CDR3nt: TGTGCCAGCAGCTTCCCCCAGGGGTTGGAGACCCAGTACTTC
CDR3aa: CASSFPQGLETQYF

v_gene: TRBV30
j_gene: TRBJ2-7
abundance: once
d_gene: NA
CDR3nt: TGTGCCTGGAGTGTACGTTCTGGGTTTGGCGAGCAGTACTTC
CDR3aa: CAWSVRSGFGEQYF